This T cell receptor beta chain originates from a study of shared clonotypes between healthy human individuals. The CDR3 spans 17 residues. From germline, CDR1 is LNHDA and CDR2 SQIVND (reference sequence). V was trimmed by 5 bases and J by 3 bases, leaving 23 bases between them. Study-wide results and limits: The generation probabilities recorded for non-shared clonotypes fell below those of clonotypes shared by all four donors. The study sampled only blood, and tissue repertoires likely differ. Researchers found naive subsets generally carried larger estimated richness than memory subsets.

In regard to this clone: Its antigen is as yet unknown.

Investigators spread the genomic DNA of each subset evenly over several immunoSEQ plates. Generated by immunoSEQ multiplex PCR, the TCRdb table keeps only in-frame clones and is missing some. The sample includes about 1.5 million clones, nearly 99% seen only once; the top ten take approximately 0.45%. The chain links TRBV19 to TRBJ2-7; D may be TRBD1 or TRBD2 (5 bases each). Sequencing used naive CD4+ T cells sorted from blood. This sample's subset: CD45RA+ positively selected. The origin of this receptor is a man aged 25 to 40 in good health. CDR3 amino acids: CASSAVALRDPLYEQYF. DNA for the CDR3: TGTGCCAGTAGTGCCGTGGCTCTCCGGGACCCACTCTACGAGCAGTACTTC.